This T cell receptor beta chain was observed in a study of cytomegalovirus exposure and HLA in healthy donors. Overall study results and limits: With high specificity and sensitivity, the classifier reportedly diagnosed cytomegalovirus status. Cytomegalovirus association was listed for approximately 150 TCR beta chains. Within the 120 or so validation repertoires, first-cohort TCR clusters tended to co-occur, according to a later analysis. Under in vitro conditions, a few CMV-associated chains were confirmed as specific for CMV antigens.

Germline values: CDR1 SEHNR, CDR2 FQNEAQ (reference sequence). V shed 8 bases, J shed 4 bases, and the junction held 6 bases outside the gene matches. The CDR3 extends over 14 amino acids. This clone was found once. Its antigen remains unknown. Here immunoSEQ multiplex PCR was the method, and the copy in TCRdb shows in-frame clones only, minus some. The sample has about 130,000 clones, roughly nine tenths seen once. The chain is built from TRBV7-9 and TRBJ2-1; TRBD2 matches at 9 bases. Specimen: PBMCs. The receptor was isolated from a woman aged 18-35 years in good health and CMV-seronegative. CDR3 residues: CASLGLALYNEQFF. Written as DNA, the CDR3 is TGTGCCAGCTTGGGACTAGCTCTATACAATGAGCAGTTCTTC.